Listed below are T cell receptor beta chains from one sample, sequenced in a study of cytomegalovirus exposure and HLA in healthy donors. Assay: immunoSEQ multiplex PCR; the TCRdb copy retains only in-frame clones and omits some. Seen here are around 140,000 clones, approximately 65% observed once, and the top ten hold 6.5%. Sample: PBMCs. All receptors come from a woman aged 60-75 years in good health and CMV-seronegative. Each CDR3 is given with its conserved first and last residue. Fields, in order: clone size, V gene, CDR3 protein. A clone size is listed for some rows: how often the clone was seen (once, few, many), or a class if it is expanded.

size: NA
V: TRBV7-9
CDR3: CASSLSSGGSDTQYF

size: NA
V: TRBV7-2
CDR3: CASSRSGLAGDVSAQYF

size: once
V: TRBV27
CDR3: CASSLRGTSGKEQYF

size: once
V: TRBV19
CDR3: CASSIPSLTGGSGELFF

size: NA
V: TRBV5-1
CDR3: CASSLGTSGRAGGETQYF

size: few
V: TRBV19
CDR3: CASKRQGAGEAFF

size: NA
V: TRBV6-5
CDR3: CASSEAEDYEQYF

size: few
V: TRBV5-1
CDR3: CASSPLGQGFTEAFF

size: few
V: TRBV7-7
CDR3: CASSHGTGNTGELFF

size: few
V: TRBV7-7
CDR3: CASSPTGTAGELFF

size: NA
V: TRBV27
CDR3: CASSLLGQDSPLHF

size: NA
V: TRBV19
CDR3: CASSKQGPTEAFF

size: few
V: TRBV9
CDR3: CASSVGALLYNEQFF

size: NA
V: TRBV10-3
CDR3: CAISDRLAGSTDTQYF

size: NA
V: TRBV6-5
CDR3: CASSRLLSTEAFF

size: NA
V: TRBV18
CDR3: CASSPTGTSTQYF

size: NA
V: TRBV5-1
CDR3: CASSAGGGISTEQFF

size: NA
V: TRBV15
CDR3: CATSPTGAKNIQYF